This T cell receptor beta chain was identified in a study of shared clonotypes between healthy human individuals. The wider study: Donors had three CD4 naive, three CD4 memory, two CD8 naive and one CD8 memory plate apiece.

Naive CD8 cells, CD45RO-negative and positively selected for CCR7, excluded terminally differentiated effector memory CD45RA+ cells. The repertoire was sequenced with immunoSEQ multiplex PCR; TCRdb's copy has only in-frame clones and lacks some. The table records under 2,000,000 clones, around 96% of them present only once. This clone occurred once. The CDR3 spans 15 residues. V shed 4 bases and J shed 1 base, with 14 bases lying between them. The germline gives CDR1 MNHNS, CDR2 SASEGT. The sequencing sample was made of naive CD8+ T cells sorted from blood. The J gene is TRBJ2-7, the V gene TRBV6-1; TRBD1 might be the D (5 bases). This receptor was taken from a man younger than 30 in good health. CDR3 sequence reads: CASSAPGQGSYEQYF. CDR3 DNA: TGTGCCAGCAGTGCGCCCGGACAAGGATCCTACGAGCAGTACTTC.